These 22 T cell receptor beta chains were all obtained from the same sample, sequenced in a study of blood T cell repertoires in COVID-19. The method was immunoSEQ multiplex PCR; TCRdb's version includes in-frame clones alone and lacks a portion of them. This sample has about 290,000 clones, with around four fifths found just once. The sequenced sample consisted of peripheral blood. The receptors stem from a woman aged 45-65 years with active or convalescent COVID-19.

The rearrangement uses TRBV5-5 and TRBJ1-6; 7 bases are shared with TRBD1. Germline lookup yields CDR1 SGHKS and CDR2 YYEKEE (reference sequence). V was pared by 5 bases and J by 7 bases, with 12 bases of the junction left unmatched. The CDR3 sequence is 16 residues long. This CDR3 is CASRIDRARGNSPLHF. The CDR3 DNA sequence: TGTGCCAGCAGAATCGACAGGGCGAGGGGAAATTCACCCCTCCACTTT.

The V and J genes are TRBV28 and TRBJ1-6; D gene ambiguous. Trimming left V 2 bases short and J 7 bases short, with 9 bases between. Germline V gene data show CDR1 as MDHEN and CDR2 as SYDVKM. CDR3 length: 14 amino acids. The CDR3: CASSLNRLNSPLHF. The CDR3 bases are TGTGCCAGCAGTTTAAACAGACTAAATTCACCCCTCCACTTT. The full variable domain, in which reference TRBV28 and TRBJ1-6 provide the parts outside the CDR3, is DVKVTQSSRYLVKRTGEKVFLECVQDMDHENMFWYRQDPGLGLRLIYFSYDVKMKEKGDIPEGYSVSREKKERFSLILESASTNQTSMYLCASSLNRLNSPLHFGNGTRLTVT.

The genes are TRBV30 and TRBJ2-1, with 7 positions matching TRBD1. Losses at the gene ends were 3 bases for V and 6 bases for J; bases not matched to a gene: 11. In germline, CDR1 is GTSNPN, CDR2 SVGIG (reference sequence). CDR3 length equals 15 residues. The CDR3 DNA reads TGTGCCTGGAGGGGTTGGGCAGGGGGAAGCAATGAGCAGTTCTTC. Protein sequence: CAWRGWAGGSNEQFF. The complete variable domain, with remaining parts taken from reference TRBV30 and TRBJ2-1, reads SQTIHQWPATLVQPVGSPLSLECTVEGTSNPNLYWYRQAAGRGLQLLFYSVGIGQISSEVPQNLSASRPQDRQFILSSKKLLLSDSGFYLCAWRGWAGGSNEQFFGPGTRLTVL.

The rearrangement links TRBV12-5 to TRBJ1-1; unclear D gene. The CDR3 is 14 amino acids. With 2 bases removed from V and 9 bases from J, the gap between germline ends came to 16 bases. Germline V gene data show CDR1 as LGHNT and CDR2 as FRNRAP. The CDR3 loop is CASGLNRGPAKAFF. CDR3 DNA sequence: TGTGCTAGTGGTTTGAACCGGGGTCCTGCGAAAGCTTTCTTT.

This chain connects TRBV6-5 to TRBJ2-7, with 9 bases aligning to TRBD1. CDR1 is MNHEY, CDR2 SVGAGI, per germline. V dropped 6 bases and J dropped 6; count of bases not matched to a gene: 3. The CDR3 spans 12 residues. In nucleotides, the CDR3 is TGTGCCAGCAGGGGGACAGGGACCGAGCAGTACTTC. Translated, it gives CASRGTGTEQYF.

The V call is TRBV19, the J call TRBJ1-3; D uncertain. Looked up from germline, CDR1 is LNHDA and CDR2 is SQIVND (reference sequence). The ends were cut back, 6 bases at V and 0 bases at J, with 12 bases in the middle. The CDR3 is 15 amino acids. The CDR3 DNA sequence: TGTGCCAGTAGCGGTTGGTCCGTCTCTGGAAACACCATATATTTT. Its protein is CASSGWSVSGNTIYF.

This sequence joins TRBV20-1 and TRBJ2-7, with D perhaps TRBD1 (5 bases). The CDR3 runs to 15 residues. Per the germline V gene, CDR1 is DFQATT and CDR2 is SNEGSKA (reference sequence). Trimming removed 3 bases at V and 4 bases at J, with 19 bases between. The CDR3 region has the DNA TGCAGTGCTAGTGCGCAGGGCAGAGTTAAATACGAGCAGTACTTC. It yields the protein CSASAQGRVKYEQYF.

As concerns this clone: A much larger clone sits a single nucleotide away, making a read error possible. Other DNA variants within this sample encode the same CDR3. The chain carries TRBV6-5 and TRBJ1-1; 7 bases are shared with TRBD1. V lost 6 bases and J lost 0; bases outside the gene matches: 1. CDR3 length equals 13 residues. CDR1 and CDR2 (germline): MNHEY, SVGAGI. The CDR3 protein is CASRGQLNTEAFF. In DNA form, the CDR3 reads TGTGCCAGCAGGGGACAGTTGAACACTGAAGCTTTCTTT.

J is TRBJ2-2 and V is TRBV29-1; the match to TRBD1 covers 7 bases. Germline values: CDR1 SQVTM, CDR2 ANQGSEA. Trimming cost V 7 bases and J 4 bases; bases outside gene matches: 6. The length of the CDR3 is 13 residues. The CDR3 is CSARGLSTGELFF. The CDR3 DNA sequence: TGCAGCGCGAGGGGGCTGAGCACCGGGGAGCTGTTTTTT.

This chain uses TRBV27 with TRBJ2-5; 10 nucleotides agree with TRBD2. V shed 2 bases and J 7 bases; nucleotides not matched to a gene: 4. Germline CDR1 reads MNHEY; CDR2 reads SMNVEV (reference sequence). The length of the CDR3 is 14 residues. This chain's CDR3 is CASSLEASGRTQYF. CDR3 nucleotides: TGTGCCAGCAGTTTAGAAGCTAGCGGGAGGACCCAGTACTTC.

The chain links TRBV27 to TRBJ2-7; 8 bases fit TRBD2. The CDR3 extends over 14 amino acids. Germline lookup yields CDR1 MNHEY and CDR2 SMNVEV (reference sequence). Losses at the gene ends were 8 bases for V and 6 bases for J; bases not matched to a gene: 12. This CDR3 reads CASWGLGGRVEQYF. Written as DNA, the CDR3 is TGTGCCAGCTGGGGACTAGGGGGGAGAGTCGAGCAGTACTTC.

Regarding this clone: Other DNA sequences of this sample code for an identical CDR3. The chain recombines TRBV11-2 with TRBJ2-2, with no clear D. The CDR3 totals 15 residues. V lost 1 base and J lost 2, with 8 bases in between. CDR1 SGHAT and CDR2 FQNNGV come from the germline V gene. The CDR3 bases are TGTGCCAGCAGCTTAGGCCTAGTTAACACCGGGGAGCTGTTTTTT. Its translation is CASSLGLVNTGELFF.

This clone was detected only a few times. This chain uses TRBV6-2 or TRBV6-3 with TRBJ2-7; 9 bases are a match to TRBD1. The germline CDR1 and CDR2 sequences are MNHEY and SVGEGT. The CDR3 sequence is 16 residues long. V dropped 2 bases and J dropped 2; count of bases not matched to a gene: 7. Written as DNA, the CDR3 is TGTGCCAGCAGTTACCGGTGGACAGGGGCTCCCTACGAGCAGTACTTC. Its translation is CASSYRWTGAPYEQYF.

The chain joins TRBV19 to TRBJ2-1; perhaps TRBD1 as D (5 bases). CDR1 is LNHDA and CDR2 is SQIVND in the germline V gene (reference sequence). Trimming pared 5 bases from V and 3 bases from J, leaving 8 bases between. The length of the CDR3 is 13 residues. CDR3: CASSLTDYNEQFF. The DNA for the CDR3 is TGTGCCAGTAGTCTGACAGACTACAATGAGCAGTTCTTC.

The CDR3 nucleotides are TGCGCCAGCAGCTTGTCTCCGGGCACTGAAGCTTTCTTT. Translated, it gives CASSLSPGTEAFF. This sequence joins TRBV5-1 and TRBJ1-1; D is unclear. The V gene's germline CDR1 is SGHRS and CDR2 YFSETQ. V lost 1 base, J lost 4 bases, and 8 bases lay in between. This CDR3 comprises 13 residues.

The V call is TRBV5-1, the J call TRBJ2-2; 7 nucleotides line up with TRBD2. CDR3 size: 17 residues. Germline assignment: CDR1 SGHRS and CDR2 YFSETQ. The ends lost 8 bases at V and 1 base at J; junction bases unmatched: 14. CDR3 protein: CARLTSRSGWNTGELFF. As DNA, the CDR3 is TGCGCCAGGCTGACTAGCAGGAGTGGGTGGAACACCGGGGAGCTGTTTTTT.

The chain is built from TRBV19 and TRBJ2-5; 12 nucleotides agree with TRBD2. Germline V gives CDR1 LNHDA, CDR2 SQIVND (reference sequence). V was clipped by 6 bases and J by 5 bases; unmatched bases: 7. The CDR3 contains 15 residues. The CDR3 nucleotides are TGTGCCAGTAGCCGACTAGCGGGAGCTTTGGAGACCCAGTACTTC. As protein: CASSRLAGALETQYF. Full variable domain (rest looked up from reference TRBV19 and TRBJ2-5): DGGITQSPKYLFRKEGQNVTLSCEQNLNHDAMYWYRQDPGQGLRLIYYSQIVNDFQKGDIAEGYSVSREKKESFPLTVTSAQKNPTAFYLCASSRLAGALETQYFGPGTRLLVL.

The rearrangement uses TRBV7-9 and TRBJ2-1; 12 bases are a match to TRBD1. Trimming at V came to 5 bases and at J to 7 bases, leaving 6 bases not matched to a gene. This CDR3 comprises 15 residues. Germline lookup yields CDR1 SEHNR and CDR2 FQNEAQ (reference sequence). The CDR3, as DNA: TGTGCCAGCAGCCAGGGACAGGGGGCGCAGAATGAGCAGTTCTTC. Amino acid sequence: CASSQGQGAQNEQFF. The variable domain in full, completed from reference TRBV7-9 and TRBJ2-1, reads DTGVSQNPRHKITKRGQNVTFRCDPISEHNRLYWYRQTLGQGPEFLTYFQNEAQLEKSRLLSDRFSAERPKGSFSTLEIQRTEQGDSAMYLCASSQGQGAQNEQFFGPGTRLTVL.

This chain connects TRBV3-1 (or the pseudogene TRBV3-2) to TRBJ1-6, with 11 nucleotides matching TRBD1. Germline V CDR1 and CDR2: LGHDT, YNNKEL (reference sequence). This CDR3 contains 20 residues. Unmatched junction bases numbered 14, after V lost 4 bases and J lost 3 bases. The CDR3 loop reads CASSPAPRTGGYVYNSPLHF. The CDR3 DNA follows: TGTGCCAGCAGCCCTGCGCCTAGGACAGGGGGCTATGTCTATAATTCACCCCTCCACTTT.

The chain is built from TRBV12-3 or TRBV12-4 and TRBJ1-1; a possible D gene is TRBD1 (6 bases). V lost 7 bases, J lost 4 bases, and 13 bases lay in between. There are 13 residues in the CDR3. The CDR3 reads CASNTGPGTEAFF. The CDR3 nucleotides read TGTGCCAGCAATACAGGGCCGGGCACTGAAGCTTTCTTT.

The chain carries TRBV5-1 and TRBJ2-5; D ambiguous. V was cut by 1 base and J by 1 base, with 11 bases left in between. The germline V gene has CDR1 SGHRS and CDR2 YFSETQ. The CDR3 has 15 amino acids. DNA for the CDR3: TGCGCCAGCAGCTTGTTTACTTCAATCCAAGAGACCCAGTACTTC. It yields the protein CASSLFTSIQETQYF.

The chain recombines TRBV12-3 or TRBV12-4 with TRBJ1-6; no firm D call. Trimming removed 5 bases at V and 6 bases at J, with 8 bases between. This CDR3 spans 13 amino acids. CDR3 region: CASSRSLNSPLHF. In DNA, the CDR3 is TGTGCCAGCAGTCGGAGCCTTAATTCACCCCTCCACTTT.